What follows are 30 T cell receptor beta chains derived from one specimen sequenced in a study of beta chain features in type 1 diabetes (dated by TCRdb to 2016 to 2018). Study-level results and caveats: In all four CD4+ subsets, TCRB CDR3 length was moderately but significantly shorter in type 1 diabetes patients.

For these TCRs, the target antigens are not known. To prepare the library, the immunoSEQ multiplex PCR assay was applied. The High Capacity cDNA Reverse Transcription Kit was used to reverse transcribe all of the isolated RNA, meaning that expressed TCRB transcripts were what got sequenced. Imported from immuneACCESS, the table was reduced by TCRdb to in-frame sequences with V and J called. These copies leave out some clones; in studies compared against another copy, an unresolved V gene accounts for under half, and the cause of the remainder is not known. This sample has 250,000 or so clones in its table, and about 15% of those were observed once. The ten largest clones represent approximately 0.018% of the sample. Input material: naive CD4+ T cells from blood. The cell subset or site label on this specimen signifies: true naive CD4+ T cells. These receptors were obtained from a man aged 25-45 years with type 1 diabetes.

The gene calls are TRBV18 and TRBJ1-1; a weak D match, TRBD1 (6 bases). Germline CDR1 KGHSH, CDR2 LQKENI. This CDR3 has 15 amino acids. V was shortened by 1 base and J by 1 base, with 10 bases between the two germline ends. The CDR3 loop reads CASSPLPGENTEAFF. The CDR3 DNA reads as TGTGCCAGCTCACCACTACCAGGGGAGAACACTGAAGCTTTCTTT.

This clone has just a few counts. This chain links TRBV5-1 with TRBJ2-7; TRBD1 aligns across 8 bases. The CDR3 has 14 amino acids. CDR1 and CDR2 (germline): SGHRS, YFSETQ. V was clipped by 4 bases and J by 5 bases; unmatched bases: 8. The CDR3 DNA reads TGCGCCAGCAGCGCCCGGGACAGGAAGGACGAGCAGTACTTC. As protein: CASSARDRKDEQYF.

V gene TRBV5-1 combines with J gene TRBJ2-7, with D possibly matching TRBD2 (5 bases). The length of the CDR3 is 16 residues. Per germline, CDR1 SGHRS and CDR2 YFSETQ. V lost 3 bases to trimming and J lost 0 bases, with 16 bases between them. In DNA form, the CDR3 reads TGCGCCAGCAGCTATTACGGGGTCTCCAGCTCCTACGAGCAGTACTTC. This gives the protein CASSYYGVSSSYEQYF.

The V and J genes are TRBV5-4 and TRBJ2-7; tentatively, D is TRBD2 (6 bases). Trimming took 4 bases from V and 1 from J, leaving 12 bases between them. Germline-derived CDR1 and CDR2 are SGHNT and YYREEE (reference sequence). The CDR3 spans 14 residues. CDR3: CASSRDSASYEQYF. The CDR3 DNA reads TGTGCCAGCAGCCGGGACTCCGCTTCCTACGAGCAGTACTTC. Combining the CDR3 with reference TRBV5-4 and TRBJ2-7 gives the whole variable domain ETGVTQSPTHLIKTRGQQVTLRCSSQSGHNTVSWYQQALGQGPQFIFQYYREEENGRGNFPPRFSGLQFPNYSSELNVNALELDDSALYLCASSRDSASYEQYFGPGTRLTVT.

This chain links TRBV13 with TRBJ1-4; the D is unclear. V was pared by 5 bases and J by 8 bases, with 12 bases between. CDR3 length: 13 residues. Looked up from germline, CDR1 is PRHDT and CDR2 is FYEKMQ (reference sequence). The CDR3 is CASSARRWEKLFF. The CDR3, as DNA: TGTGCCAGCAGCGCCAGGAGGTGGGAAAAACTGTTTTTT.

This clone was counted only a few times. The genes are TRBV6-5 and TRBJ1-5, with D perhaps matching TRBD1 (5 bases). The CDR3 covers 14 residues. In germline, CDR1 is MNHEY, CDR2 SVGAGI. Trimming pared 4 bases from V and 6 bases from J, leaving 13 bases between. The CDR3 reads CASSSTGVAQPQHF. CDR3 coding DNA: TGTGCCAGCAGTTCCACGGGGGTAGCTCAGCCCCAGCATTTT.

In this sample, this clone turned up a few times. V and J are TRBV6-5 and TRBJ2-6, with 7 bases identical to TRBD2. V dropped 2 bases and J dropped 12; count of bases not matched to a gene: 13. CDR3 length: 16 residues. CDR1 is MNHEY, CDR2 SVGAGI, per germline. The CDR3 reads CASSYARDYWYGVLTF. CDR3 in DNA: TGTGCCAGCAGTTACGCCAGGGACTATTGGTACGGCGTCCTGACTTTC.

This clone was picked up a small number of times. The chain links TRBV5-1 to TRBJ1-1, with 7 bases aligning to TRBD1. CDR3 size: 15 residues. Germline values: CDR1 SGHRS, CDR2 YFSETQ. V trimming: 0 bases; J trimming: 1 base; junction bases outside the gene matches: 3. The CDR3 sequence: CASSLVRDRNTEAFF. DNA of the CDR3: TGCGCCAGCAGCTTGGTCCGGGACAGGAACACTGAAGCTTTCTTT.

V and J are TRBV11-2 and TRBJ2-3, with 7 nucleotides matching TRBD1. V shed 1 base, J shed 0 bases, and the junction held 4 bases outside the gene matches. CDR3 length: 16 residues. Per germline, CDR1 SGHAT and CDR2 FQNNGV. Written as DNA, the CDR3 is TGTGCCAGCAGCTTAGGTAGGGGGCAAAGCACAGATACGCAGTATTTT. Its translation is CASSLGRGQSTDTQYF.

This clone has a handful of counts. This chain uses TRBV9 with TRBJ2-1, with 8 positions matching TRBD1. Losses at the gene ends were 0 bases for V and 8 bases for J; bases not matched to a gene: 10. The CDR3 is 16 residues long. CDR1 and CDR2 from the germline V gene are SGDLS and YYNGEE. The CDR3 DNA is TGTGCCAGCAGCGTAGGGCCAGGGGGCATGGAGGATGAGCAGTTCTTC. This translates into CASSVGPGGMEDEQFF.

The genes are TRBV19 and TRBJ1-2, with D unclear. Trimming took 5 bases from V and 4 from J, leaving 8 bases between them. In germline, CDR1 is LNHDA, CDR2 SQIVND (reference sequence). This CDR3 comprises 12 residues. The CDR3 bases are TGTGCCAGTAGTCCTCAGTTCTATGGCTACACCTTC. Residues: CASSPQFYGYTF.

The table lists this clone with a few counts. The rearrangement links TRBV29-1 to TRBJ1-4, with D possibly matching TRBD1 (5 bases). With 6 bases removed from V and 6 bases from J, the gap between germline ends came to 14 bases. Germline-derived CDR1 and CDR2 are SQVTM and ANQGSEA. The CDR3 extends over 13 amino acids. CDR3 in amino acids: CSVQQDAHEKLFF. CDR3 DNA: TGCAGCGTCCAACAGGACGCGCATGAAAAACTGTTTTTT.

The V call is TRBV30, the J call TRBJ1-1; D unclear. V was cut by 4 bases and J by 4 bases, with 13 bases left in between. Per the germline V gene, CDR1 is GTSNPN and CDR2 is SVGIG (reference sequence). This CDR3 contains 13 residues. CDR3 in DNA: TGTGCCTGGACGTGGCAGGAGGGCACTGAAGCTTTCTTT. Protein product: CAWTWQEGTEAFF.

The rearrangement links TRBV19 to TRBJ1-5; D gene unclear. Trimming left V 5 bases short and J 5 bases short, with 13 bases between. Germline CDR1 is LNHDA and CDR2 is SQIVND (reference sequence). This CDR3 is 14 amino acids long. This CDR3 is CASSGSLPYQPQHF. The CDR3 DNA follows: TGTGCCAGTAGTGGGTCACTACCGTATCAGCCCCAGCATTTT.

The V call is TRBV2, the J call TRBJ2-3, with D unclear. Deletions cut 5 bases from V and 0 bases from J, with 18 bases between. CDR3 length: 17 residues. The germline V gene has CDR1 SNHLY and CDR2 FYNNEI. In DNA form, the CDR3 reads TGTGCCAGCAGTTTGACGCCCCCTCAGGCTAGCACAGATACGCAGTATTTT. Its translation: CASSLTPPQASTDTQYF.

The rearrangement joins TRBV11-2 to TRBJ2-1; TRBD2 matches 10 bases. Germline loops: CDR1 SGHAT, CDR2 FQNNGV. The CDR3 covers 16 residues. V lost 2 bases to trimming and J lost 6 bases; unmatched junction nucleotides: 7. CDR3 sequence: CASSLQLAGASNEQFF. DNA of the CDR3: TGTGCCAGCAGCTTACAGCTAGCGGGAGCTAGCAATGAGCAGTTCTTC. Full variable domain (rest looked up from reference TRBV11-2 and TRBJ2-1): EAGVAQSPRYKIIEKRQSVAFWCNPISGHATLYWYQQILGQGPKLLIQFQNNGVVDDSQLPKDRFSAERLKGVDSTLKIQPAKLEDSAVYLCASSLQLAGASNEQFFGPGTRLTVL.

This rearrangement joins TRBV15 to TRBJ1-5; D is ambiguous. The germline V gene encodes CDR1 LNHNV and CDR2 YYDKDF (reference sequence). V was clipped by 1 base and J by 3 bases, with 10 bases between them. The CDR3 consists of 15 residues. Written as DNA, the CDR3 is TGTGCCACCAGCAGAGGTTTCGGTTCCAATCAGCCCCAGCATTTT. Its protein is CATSRGFGSNQPQHF.

A word on this clone: The same CDR3 can be traced to other DNA sequences in this sample. The rearrangement joins TRBV30 to TRBJ2-3; 9 bases line up with TRBD2. With V trimmed by 0 bases and J by 3 bases, 4 bases remained unmatched. CDR1 is GTSNPN and CDR2 is SVGIG in the germline V gene (reference sequence). CDR3 length equals 15 residues. DNA of the CDR3: TGTGCCTGGAGTGTAGGTCTAGCGGGAACAGATACGCAGTATTTT. Translating it yields CAWSVGLAGTDTQYF.

The V call is TRBV19, the J call TRBJ2-1; 10 bases are a match to TRBD2. V dropped 7 bases and J dropped 6; count of bases not matched to a gene: 9. Per germline, CDR1 LNHDA and CDR2 SQIVND (reference sequence). The CDR3 length is 15 residues. The CDR3, as DNA: TGTGCCAGTACCCGCCGAGCGGGAGGGTCCAATGAGCAGTTCTTC. It codes for CASTRRAGGSNEQFF.

The chain couples TRBV6-1 to TRBJ1-5; 8 bases are a match to TRBD1. Germline V CDR1 and CDR2: MNHNS, SASEGT. Trimming at V came to 4 bases and at J to 4 bases, leaving 9 bases not matched to a gene. This CDR3 region has 16 residues. CDR3 in amino acids: CASSGGQGHGNQPQHF. The CDR3 region has the DNA TGTGCCAGCAGTGGTGGACAGGGACACGGGAATCAGCCCCAGCATTTT.

This clone was observed a handful of times. The chain carries TRBV5-6 and TRBJ1-6; no clear D gene. Per the germline V gene, CDR1 is SGHDT and CDR2 is YYEEEE. The CDR3 loop spans 14 amino acids. The V and J ends lost 6 bases and 8 bases respectively, with 15 bases between them. The CDR3 nucleotides are TGTGCCAGCACCTCCTGGGCTTCGGATTCACCCCTCCACTTT. Translated: CASTSWASDSPLHF.

The chain joins TRBV4-1 to TRBJ2-1; D remains ambiguous. CDR3 size: 12 residues. Germline V CDR1 and CDR2: MGHRA, YSYEKL. Trimming took 1 base from V and 7 from J, leaving 5 bases between them. CDR3 sequence: CASSQGVNEQFF. The CDR3 nucleotides read TGCGCCAGCAGCCAAGGTGTAAATGAGCAGTTCTTC.

This chain uses TRBV6-1 with TRBJ2-1; 14 bases are a match to TRBD2. Looked up from germline, CDR1 is MNHNS and CDR2 is SASEGT. The J segment lost 9 bases and the V segment lost 8 bases, leaving 9 bases of the junction unmatched. There are 15 residues in the CDR3. CDR3 bases: TGTGCCAGCGATCCGGGACTAGCGGGAGTTAGTGAGCAGTTCTTC. Its protein is CASDPGLAGVSEQFF.

A single count supports this clone. The CDR3 reads CASSGWERTRPYEQYF. The CDR3 region has the DNA TGTGCCAGCAGCGGGTGGGAGCGGACTAGACCGTACGAGCAGTACTTC. This sequence joins TRBV7-6 and TRBJ2-7; 7 nucleotides agree with TRBD2. The germline V gene encodes CDR1 SGHVS and CDR2 FNYEAQ. The CDR3 sequence is 16 residues long. The V segment lost 5 bases and the J segment 4 bases; nucleotides outside the gene matches: 14. Full variable domain (missing parts from reference TRBV7-6 and TRBJ2-7): GAGVSQSPRYKVTKRGQDVALRCDPISGHVSLYWYRQALGQGPEFLTYFNYEAQQDKSGLPNDRFSAERPEGSISTLTIQRTEQRDSAMYRCASSGWERTRPYEQYFGPGTRLTVT.

This clone came up a few times. The rearrangement uses TRBV6-5 and TRBJ1-4; TRBD1 might be the D (5 bases). Per the germline V gene, CDR1 is MNHEY and CDR2 is SVGAGI. Trimming cost V 0 bases and J 0 bases, with 8 bases left between them. The CDR3 contains 16 residues. CDR3 nucleotides: TGTGCCAGCAGTTACTCGACAGCTCCAACTAATGAAAAACTGTTTTTT. Translated: CASSYSTAPTNEKLFF.

This clone was seen a single time. This sequence joins TRBV30 and TRBJ2-3, with 13 bases identical to TRBD2. This CDR3 region has 15 residues. Unmatched junction bases numbered 4, after V lost 2 bases and J lost 5 bases. Looked up from germline, CDR1 is GTSNPN and CDR2 is SVGIG (reference sequence). The CDR3, as DNA: TGTGCCTGGAGTCCGGGACTAGCGGGGAAAGATACGCAGTATTTT. Translating it yields CAWSPGLAGKDTQYF.

The sample holds a few counts of this clone. The rearrangement uses TRBV2 and TRBJ2-3; tentative D call: TRBD2 (6 bases). This CDR3 has 11 amino acids. V lost 7 bases, J lost 10 bases, and 12 bases lay in between. CDR1 and CDR2 from the germline V gene are SNHLY and FYNNEI. CDR3 protein: CASTTGVPQYF. In nucleotides, the CDR3 is TGTGCCAGCACCACGGGGGTACCGCAGTATTTT.

This clone was observed a handful of times. V and J are TRBV6-1 and TRBJ2-1; the match to TRBD2 covers 11 bases. Per the germline V gene, CDR1 is MNHNS and CDR2 is SASEGT. The CDR3 length is 15 residues. The V gene end was trimmed by 8 bases and the J gene end by 0 bases; junction bases not matched to a gene: 3. The DNA for the CDR3 is TGTGCCAGCCGACTAGCGGGGAGCTCCTACAATGAGCAGTTCTTC. Translating it yields CASRLAGSSYNEQFF.

The genes are TRBV23-1 and TRBJ2-2; D might be TRBD2 (6 bases). Being an ORF, TRBV23-1 has a function that is uncertain. V shed 3 bases and J shed 4 bases, with 9 bases lying between them. The CDR3 contains 14 residues. CDR3 residues: CASSHGGTTGELFF. The CDR3 bases are TGCGCCAGCAGTCACGGGGGAACCACCGGGGAGCTGTTTTTT.

CDR3 in amino acids: CASGPTSGMVRRQETQYF. The DNA for the CDR3 is TGTGCTAGTGGACCAACTAGCGGGATGGTTAGGCGTCAAGAGACCCAGTACTTC. The chain couples TRBV12-5 to TRBJ2-5, with 10 bases aligning to TRBD2. The V and J ends lost 6 bases and 2 bases, in that order; junction bases with no gene match: 15. The CDR3 extends over 18 amino acids. Germline CDR1 is LGHNT and CDR2 is FRNRAP.